This T cell receptor (beta chain) was profiled in a study of breast tumors, draining lymph nodes, adjacent tissues. Study-level results: Compared with lymph nodes, tumors were less diverse; compared with nontumor tissue, more. Luminal-like breast cancer showed significantly higher tumor–nontumor repertoire similarity than basal-like. Findings are consistent with lymph node origin and intratumoral expansion of most tumor T cells.

Samples came from axillary lymph nodes draining the breast cancer. With 6 bases clipped from V and 5 bases from J, the junction kept 5 bases outside the gene matches. The CDR3 is made up of 15 amino acids. This clonotype showed up many times. Its matching antigen is unknown. TCRdb processed the multiplex PCR reads anew with MiXCR; each CDR3 protein has one entry. The data hold more than 250,000 distinct CDR3 sequences, with around 30% observed a single time. The V gene is TRBV12-3 or TRBV12-4, the J gene TRBJ2-3, with 13 bases that match TRBD2. Sequences were obtained from axillary lymph node tissue. This clonotype originated in a female donor with breast cancer. Some clones in this sample may be carry-over from other donors' samples. The DNA of the CDR3 is TGTGCCAGCAGCGACACTAGCGGGAGGGGAGATACGCAGTATTTT. Protein sequence: CASSDTSGRGDTQYF.